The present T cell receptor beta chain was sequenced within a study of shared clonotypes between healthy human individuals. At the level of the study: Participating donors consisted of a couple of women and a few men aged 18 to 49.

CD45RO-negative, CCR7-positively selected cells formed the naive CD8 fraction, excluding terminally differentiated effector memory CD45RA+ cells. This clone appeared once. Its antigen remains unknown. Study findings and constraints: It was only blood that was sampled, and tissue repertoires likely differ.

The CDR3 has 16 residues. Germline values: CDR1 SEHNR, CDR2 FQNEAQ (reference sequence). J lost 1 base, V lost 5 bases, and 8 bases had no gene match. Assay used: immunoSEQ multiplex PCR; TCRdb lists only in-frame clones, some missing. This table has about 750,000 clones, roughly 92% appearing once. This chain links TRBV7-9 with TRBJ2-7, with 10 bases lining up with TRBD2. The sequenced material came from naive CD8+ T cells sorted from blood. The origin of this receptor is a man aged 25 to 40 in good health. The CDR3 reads CASSPAGTSASYEQYF. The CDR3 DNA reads TGTGCCAGCAGCCCGGCCGGGACTAGCGCTTCCTACGAGCAGTACTTC.